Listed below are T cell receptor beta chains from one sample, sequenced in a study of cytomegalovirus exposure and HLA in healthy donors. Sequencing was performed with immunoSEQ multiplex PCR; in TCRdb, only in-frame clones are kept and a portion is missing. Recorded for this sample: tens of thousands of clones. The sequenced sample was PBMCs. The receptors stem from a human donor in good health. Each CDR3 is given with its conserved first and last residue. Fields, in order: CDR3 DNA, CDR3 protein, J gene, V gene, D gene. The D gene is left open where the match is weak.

CDR3nt: TGTGCCAGCAGCCCCGAAGGGAGTTGGTTGGAGCAGTACTTC
CDR3aa: CASSPEGSWLEQYF
j_gene: TRBJ2-7
v_gene: TRBV28
d_gene: .

CDR3nt: TGTGCCAGCAGTTTGGGGACAGGGGTTTACGAGCAGTACTTC
CDR3aa: CASSLGTGVYEQYF
j_gene: TRBJ2-7
v_gene: TRBV27
d_gene: TRBD1

CDR3nt: TGTGCCAGCAGGGGACTTTTCTTGAACACTGAAGCTTTCTTT
CDR3aa: CASRGLFLNTEAFF
j_gene: TRBJ1-1
v_gene: TRBV6-5
d_gene: .

CDR3nt: TGTGCCAGTCAACAGGGCTGGGGCTACACCTTC
CDR3aa: CASQQGWGYTF
j_gene: TRBJ1-2
v_gene: TRBV19
d_gene: .

CDR3nt: TGTGCCAGCAGCTTCGCAGGTGACTACGAGCAGTACTTC
CDR3aa: CASSFAGDYEQYF
j_gene: TRBJ2-7
v_gene: TRBV7-9
d_gene: .

CDR3nt: TGTGCCAGTTCGTGGACAGGGGAAAGTGAGCAGTTCTTC
CDR3aa: CASSWTGESEQFF
j_gene: TRBJ2-1
v_gene: TRBV19
d_gene: TRBD1

CDR3nt: TGTGCCAGCAGTGTATGGGCTAGCGGGACTACAGATACGCAGTATTTT
CDR3aa: CASSVWASGTTDTQYF
j_gene: TRBJ2-3
v_gene: TRBV2
d_gene: TRBD2

CDR3nt: TGTGCCAGCACGAACCCGGGAGTTCCTCCCTACGAGCAGTACTTC
CDR3aa: CASTNPGVPPYEQYF
j_gene: TRBJ2-7
v_gene: TRBV6-5
d_gene: .

CDR3nt: TGTGCCAGCTCGCCCCGGGACAGGGTTGAGGAGGAAAAACTGTTTTTT
CDR3aa: CASSPRDRVEEEKLFF
j_gene: TRBJ1-4
v_gene: TRBV18
d_gene: TRBD1

CDR3nt: TGTGCCAGCAGCGGCCCAAAGGACAGGGGAACTGGGGCCAACGTCCTGACTTTC
CDR3aa: CASSGPKDRGTGANVLTF
j_gene: TRBJ2-6
v_gene: TRBV7-9
d_gene: TRBD1

CDR3nt: TGTGCCAGCAAGGGGGGGCAAATGAACACCGGGGAGCTGTTTTTT
CDR3aa: CASKGGQMNTGELFF
j_gene: TRBJ2-2
v_gene: TRBV6-5
d_gene: .

CDR3nt: TGTGCCAGCAGTTCGACTAGCGGGGTAGGGCAAGAGACCCAGTACTTC
CDR3aa: CASSSTSGVGQETQYF
j_gene: TRBJ2-5
v_gene: TRBV6-6
d_gene: TRBD2

CDR3nt: TGCGCCAGCAGCCCCCCAGGTAGCGGCCCCCAAGGGAACACTGAAGCTTTCTTT
CDR3aa: CASSPPGSGPQGNTEAFF
j_gene: TRBJ1-1
v_gene: TRBV5-1
d_gene: .

CDR3nt: TGTGCCAGCAGCCCTGGCACTAGCGGGGCGGGGGAGACCCAGTACTTC
CDR3aa: CASSPGTSGAGETQYF
j_gene: TRBJ2-5
v_gene: TRBV6-6
d_gene: TRBD2

CDR3nt: TGCGCCAGCAGCCAAGCGGCCAGGGATTATGGCTACACCTTC
CDR3aa: CASSQAARDYGYTF
j_gene: TRBJ1-2
v_gene: TRBV4-1
d_gene: .

CDR3nt: TGTGCCAGCAGCCTCGGGTCGGGACAGAGCTCCTACGAGCAGTACTTC
CDR3aa: CASSLGSGQSSYEQYF
j_gene: TRBJ2-7
v_gene: TRBV28
d_gene: TRBD1

CDR3nt: TGTGCCAGCACCGGGAATAGCGGGTACGAGCAGTACTTC
CDR3aa: CASTGNSGYEQYF
j_gene: TRBJ2-7
v_gene: TRBV6-5
d_gene: TRBD2

CDR3nt: TGTGCCAGCAGCTTGGCGCCAGGCAATCAGCCCCAGCATTTT
CDR3aa: CASSLAPGNQPQHF
j_gene: TRBJ1-5
v_gene: TRBV5-6
d_gene: .

CDR3nt: TGTGCCATCAGCGGACAGGGCAGGGGTGGATACTATGGCTACACCTTC
CDR3aa: CAISGQGRGGYYGYTF
j_gene: TRBJ1-2
v_gene: TRBV10-3
d_gene: TRBD1

CDR3nt: TGTGCCAGCAGCTTAGGTCGGGACACCAAAGCTTTCTTT
CDR3aa: CASSLGRDTKAFF
j_gene: TRBJ1-1
v_gene: TRBV7-9
d_gene: .

CDR3nt: TGTGCCACGAGGGGGTGGGAGAGCTCCTATAATTCACCCCTCCACTTT
CDR3aa: CATRGWESSYNSPLHF
j_gene: TRBJ1-6
v_gene: TRBV2
d_gene: .

CDR3nt: TGCAGCGTAGCAGCGGGGGAATACGAGCAGTACTTC
CDR3aa: CSVAAGEYEQYF
j_gene: TRBJ2-7
v_gene: TRBV29-1
d_gene: TRBD2

CDR3nt: TGTGCCAGCAGTTTGACAGGGTTCAATTCACCCCTCCACTTT
CDR3aa: CASSLTGFNSPLHF
j_gene: TRBJ1-6
v_gene: TRBV28
d_gene: TRBD1

CDR3nt: TGTGCCAGCAGTGAGTCGGGGTTCGCTGAAGCTTTCTTT
CDR3aa: CASSESGFAEAFF
j_gene: TRBJ1-1
v_gene: TRBV2
d_gene: .

CDR3nt: TGTGCCAGCCTACAGGGGGAGGGCGTTCAGCCCCAGCATTTT
CDR3aa: CASLQGEGVQPQHF
j_gene: TRBJ1-5
v_gene: TRBV27
d_gene: TRBD1

CDR3nt: TGTGCCAGCAGTCCTAAAGGGGCTTATGGCTACACCTTC
CDR3aa: CASSPKGAYGYTF
j_gene: TRBJ1-2
v_gene: TRBV6-5
d_gene: .

CDR3nt: TGTGCCAGCAGTACAGGGTACCAAGAGACCCAGTACTTC
CDR3aa: CASSTGYQETQYF
j_gene: TRBJ2-5
v_gene: TRBV7-9
d_gene: .

CDR3nt: TGTGCCAGTAGTGCCGACAGGGGATACGGCTACACCTTC
CDR3aa: CASSADRGYGYTF
j_gene: TRBJ1-2
v_gene: TRBV19
d_gene: TRBD1

CDR3nt: TGTGCCAGCACTCAGTCGGGCGGGCTGGATCAGCCCCAGCATTTT
CDR3aa: CASTQSGGLDQPQHF
j_gene: TRBJ1-5
v_gene: TRBV6-5
d_gene: .

CDR3nt: TGCAGCGCCAAAGAGGCAGGGACTAACTATGGCTACACCTTC
CDR3aa: CSAKEAGTNYGYTF
j_gene: TRBJ1-2
v_gene: TRBV29-1
d_gene: .

CDR3nt: TGTGCCAGCAGCTGGGGACAGCAAGATACGCAGTATTTT
CDR3aa: CASSWGQQDTQYF
j_gene: TRBJ2-3
v_gene: TRBV11-2
d_gene: TRBD1

CDR3nt: TGTGCCAGCAGCTTCCTTGCGGGGGCGTCCAATGAGCAGTTCTTC
CDR3aa: CASSFLAGASNEQFF
j_gene: TRBJ2-1
v_gene: TRBV5-4
d_gene: .

CDR3nt: TGTGCCAGCAGAGGGACAGGGGGCACTGAAGCTTTCTTT
CDR3aa: CASRGTGGTEAFF
j_gene: TRBJ1-1
v_gene: TRBV27
d_gene: TRBD1

CDR3nt: TGTGCCTGGAGTGTACGGGACAATGGCTACACCTTC
CDR3aa: CAWSVRDNGYTF
j_gene: TRBJ1-2
v_gene: TRBV30
d_gene: .

CDR3nt: TGCAGCGTCGAACAGGGGGCGCAAATCGGGCAGTACTTC
CDR3aa: CSVEQGAQIGQYF
j_gene: TRBJ2-7
v_gene: TRBV29-1
d_gene: TRBD1

CDR3nt: TGCGCCAGCAGCTGGGACGTAGGGGGGGACACTGAAGCTTTCTTT
CDR3aa: CASSWDVGGDTEAFF
j_gene: TRBJ1-1
v_gene: TRBV5-1
d_gene: .

CDR3nt: TGTGCCAGCAGCTCCCCAGGGAGGGGGACTGAAGCTTTCTTT
CDR3aa: CASSSPGRGTEAFF
j_gene: TRBJ1-1
v_gene: TRBV11-2
d_gene: .